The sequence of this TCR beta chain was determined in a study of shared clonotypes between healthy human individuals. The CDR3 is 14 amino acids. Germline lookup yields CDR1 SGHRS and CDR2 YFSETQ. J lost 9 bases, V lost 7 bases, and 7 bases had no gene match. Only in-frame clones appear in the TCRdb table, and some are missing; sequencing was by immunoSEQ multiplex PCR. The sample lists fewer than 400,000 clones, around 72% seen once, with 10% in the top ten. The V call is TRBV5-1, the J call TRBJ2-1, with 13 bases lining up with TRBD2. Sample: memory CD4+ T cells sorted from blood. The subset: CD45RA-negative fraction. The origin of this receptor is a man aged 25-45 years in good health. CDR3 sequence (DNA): TGCGCCAGCGGACTAGCGGGAGTGGCGGGTGAGCAGTTCTTC. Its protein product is CASGLAGVAGEQFF.